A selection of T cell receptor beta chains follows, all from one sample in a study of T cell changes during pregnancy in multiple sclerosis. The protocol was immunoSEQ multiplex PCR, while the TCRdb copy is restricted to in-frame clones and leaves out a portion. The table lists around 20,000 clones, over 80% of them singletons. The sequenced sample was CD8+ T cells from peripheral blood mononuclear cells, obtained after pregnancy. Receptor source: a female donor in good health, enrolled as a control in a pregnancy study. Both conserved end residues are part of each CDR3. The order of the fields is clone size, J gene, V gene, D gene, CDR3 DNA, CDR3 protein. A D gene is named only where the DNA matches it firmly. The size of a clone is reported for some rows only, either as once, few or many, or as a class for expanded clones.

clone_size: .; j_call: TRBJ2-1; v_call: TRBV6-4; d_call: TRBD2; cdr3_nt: TGTGCCAGCAGTGTTGCGGGGGAGGGTAATGAGCAGTTCTTC; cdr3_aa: CASSVAGEGNEQFF
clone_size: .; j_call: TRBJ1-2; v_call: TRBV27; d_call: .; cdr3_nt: TGTGCCAGCAGTCTAGGACAGAGCTATGGCTACACCTTC; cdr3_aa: CASSLGQSYGYTF
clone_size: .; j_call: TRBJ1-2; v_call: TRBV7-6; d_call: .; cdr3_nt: TGTGCCAGCAGCCCGGGCGGGGGTAATACCTATGGCTACACCTTC; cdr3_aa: CASSPGGGNTYGYTF
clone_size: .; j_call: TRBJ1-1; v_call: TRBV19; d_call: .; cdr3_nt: TGTGCCAGTAGTATTGCGGAGAACACTGAAGCTTTCTTT; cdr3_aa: CASSIAENTEAFF
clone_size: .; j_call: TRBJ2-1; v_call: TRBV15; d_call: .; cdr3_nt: TGTGCCACCAGCAGGCAGGGATCACCCAATGAGCAGTTCTTC; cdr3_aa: CATSRQGSPNEQFF
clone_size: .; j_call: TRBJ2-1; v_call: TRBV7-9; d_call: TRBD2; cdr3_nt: TGTGCCAGCAGCTTATATAGCGGGGGGGCCTATGAGCAGTTCTTC; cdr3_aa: CASSLYSGGAYEQFF
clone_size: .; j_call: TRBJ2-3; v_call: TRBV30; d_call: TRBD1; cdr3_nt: TGTGCCTGGACATACAGGGGGTTAGGGGCAGATACGCAGTATTTT; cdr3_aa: CAWTYRGLGADTQYF
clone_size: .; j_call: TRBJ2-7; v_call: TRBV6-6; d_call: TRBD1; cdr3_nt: TGTGCCAGCAGTTCCGGGACAGGGACCTCCTTGGGGCAGTACTTC; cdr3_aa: CASSSGTGTSLGQYF
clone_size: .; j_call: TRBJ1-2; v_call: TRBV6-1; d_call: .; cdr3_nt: TGTGCCAGCAGTGCCCGCCCCGTCGATGCCAGCTATGGCTACACCTTC; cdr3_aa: CASSARPVDASYGYTF
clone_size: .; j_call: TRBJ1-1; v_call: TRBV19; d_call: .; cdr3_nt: TGTGCCAGTAGTATTACAATGAACACTGAAGCTTTCTTT; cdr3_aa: CASSITMNTEAFF
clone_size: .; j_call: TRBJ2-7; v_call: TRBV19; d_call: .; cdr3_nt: TGTGCCAGTAGTCAGGGAACCTACGAGCAGTACTTC; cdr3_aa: CASSQGTYEQYF
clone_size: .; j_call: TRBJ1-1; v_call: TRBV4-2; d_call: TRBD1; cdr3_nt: TGTGCCAGCATCCCTAGCCCGACAGGGTCGAACACTGAAGCTTTCTTT; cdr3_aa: CASIPSPTGSNTEAFF
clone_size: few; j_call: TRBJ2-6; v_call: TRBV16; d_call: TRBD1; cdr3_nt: TGTGCCAGCAGCGGGGGACAGGGGGTCAACGTCCTGACTTTC; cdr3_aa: CASSGGQGVNVLTF
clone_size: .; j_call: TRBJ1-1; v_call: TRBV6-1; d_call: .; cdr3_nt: TGTGCCAGCAGGCCGGGGGAGGCCACTGAAGCTTTCTTT; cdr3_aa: CASRPGEATEAFF
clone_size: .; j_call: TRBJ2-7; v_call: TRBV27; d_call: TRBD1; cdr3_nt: TGTGCCAGCAGTTTATCGGGACAGGAACCCTACGAGCAGTACTTC; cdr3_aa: CASSLSGQEPYEQYF
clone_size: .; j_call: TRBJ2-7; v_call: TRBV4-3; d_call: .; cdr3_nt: TGCGCCAGCAGCCAAGATCTCCAGGGCTACGAGCAGTACTTC; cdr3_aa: CASSQDLQGYEQYF
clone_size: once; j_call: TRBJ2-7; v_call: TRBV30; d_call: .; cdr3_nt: TGTGCCTGGAAGGGGGGGGTAGGGGCCTACGAGCAGTACTTC; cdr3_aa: CAWKGGVGAYEQYF
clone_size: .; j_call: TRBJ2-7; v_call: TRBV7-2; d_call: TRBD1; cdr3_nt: TGTGCCAGCAGCTTATTTCCCTCTCAGGGGGTTCTAACCTACGAGCAGTACTTC; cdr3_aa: CASSLFPSQGVLTYEQYF
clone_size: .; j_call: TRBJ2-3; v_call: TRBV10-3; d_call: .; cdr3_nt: TGTGCCATCAGTGCCCCCCCCCGGGGGAGCACAGATACGCAGTATTTT; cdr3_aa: CAISAPPRGSTDTQYF
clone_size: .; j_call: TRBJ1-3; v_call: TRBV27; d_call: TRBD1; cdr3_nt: TGTGCCAGCAGGGGGGACAGCTCTGGAAACACCATATATTTT; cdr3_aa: CASRGDSSGNTIYF
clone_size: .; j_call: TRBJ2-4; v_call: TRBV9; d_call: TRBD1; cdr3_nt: TGTGCCAGCAGCGTAGAGGACAGGGGGATTCAGTACTTC; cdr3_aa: CASSVEDRGIQYF
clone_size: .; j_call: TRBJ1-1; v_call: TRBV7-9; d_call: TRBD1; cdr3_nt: TGTGCCAGCAGCCCCCAAATACAGGGGAGGTCCACTGAAGCTTTCTTT; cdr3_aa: CASSPQIQGRSTEAFF
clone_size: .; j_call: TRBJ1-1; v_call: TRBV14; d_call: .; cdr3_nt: TGTGCCAGCAGCCAAGATAAGGGGCCGAACACTGAAGCTTTCTTT; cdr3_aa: CASSQDKGPNTEAFF
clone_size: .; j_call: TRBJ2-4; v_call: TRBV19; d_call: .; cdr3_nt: TGTGCCAGTAGTATAGCTGGCCCTGAGGGTGGTGCCAAAAACATTCAGTACTTC; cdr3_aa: CASSIAGPEGGAKNIQYF
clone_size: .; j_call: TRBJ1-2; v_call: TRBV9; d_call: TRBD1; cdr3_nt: TGTGCCAGCAGCGGATCCGGGACAGGAGAAGGCTACACCTTC; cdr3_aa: CASSGSGTGEGYTF
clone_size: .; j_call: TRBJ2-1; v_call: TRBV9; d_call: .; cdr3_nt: TGTGCCAGCAGCGTAGCATTCGGCGCCTCGGGAAATGAGCAGTTCTTC; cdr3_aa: CASSVAFGASGNEQFF
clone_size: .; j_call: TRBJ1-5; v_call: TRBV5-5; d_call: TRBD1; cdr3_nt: TGTGCCAGCAGCTCGAACAGGGGGCTTGATCAGCCCCAGCATTTT; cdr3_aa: CASSSNRGLDQPQHF
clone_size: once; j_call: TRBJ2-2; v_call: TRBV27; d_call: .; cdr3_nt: TGTGCCAGCAGATCAGGGGTTGTTTCGAACACCGGGGAGCTGTTTTTT; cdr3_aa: CASRSGVVSNTGELFF
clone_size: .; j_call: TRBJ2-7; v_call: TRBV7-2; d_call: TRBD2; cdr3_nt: TGTGCCAGCAGCTCCACTAGCGGGGGACACTACGAGCAGTACTTC; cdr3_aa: CASSSTSGGHYEQYF
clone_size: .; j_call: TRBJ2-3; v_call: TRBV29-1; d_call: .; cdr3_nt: TGCAGCGTTGATACAGGGACCGCAGATACGCAGTATTTT; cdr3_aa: CSVDTGTADTQYF
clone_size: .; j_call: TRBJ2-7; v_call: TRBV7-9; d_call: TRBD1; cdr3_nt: TGTGCCAGCAGCCCCGGGACAGGGGTTGACGAGCAGTACTTC; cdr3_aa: CASSPGTGVDEQYF
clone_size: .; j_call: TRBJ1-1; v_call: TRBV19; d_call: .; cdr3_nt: TGTGCCAGTAGCCCGATACTGCCGAACACTGAAGCTTTCTTT; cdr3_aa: CASSPILPNTEAFF
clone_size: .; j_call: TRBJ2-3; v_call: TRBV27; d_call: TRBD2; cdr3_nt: TGTGCCAGCAGTTTGAGGCTAGCGGGGACAGATACGCAGTATTTT; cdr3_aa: CASSLRLAGTDTQYF
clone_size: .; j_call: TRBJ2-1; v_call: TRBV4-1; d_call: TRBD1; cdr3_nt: TGCGCCAGCAGCCAAGTCAGCATTGCCGGGACAGGGACCTACAATGAGCAGTTCTTC; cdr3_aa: CASSQVSIAGTGTYNEQFF
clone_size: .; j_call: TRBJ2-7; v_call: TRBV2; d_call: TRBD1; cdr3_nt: TGTGCCAGCAGTGAGGACTCCGGGACAGCCTACGAGCAGTACTTC; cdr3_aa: CASSEDSGTAYEQYF
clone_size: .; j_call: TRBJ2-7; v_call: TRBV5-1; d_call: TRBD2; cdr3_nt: TGCGCCAGCAGCTTGTACGGGACTAGCAAGAACGAGCAGTACTTC; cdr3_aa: CASSLYGTSKNEQYF